The rows below give T cell receptor beta chains drawn from one sample of a study of T cell responses to AZD1222 COVID-19 vaccine. The data were produced by immunoSEQ multiplex PCR, yet TCRdb's version contains in-frame clones alone and is incomplete. The repertoire holds 150,000 to 200,000 clones, approximately 94% seen once, with about 2.5% in the top ten. Material: peripheral blood, obtained on day 0 of AZD1222 vaccination. Every receptor here comes from an adult in good health. CDR3s include the opening cysteine and the closing phenylalanine or tryptophan. The D gene is left open where the match is weak. Rows give clone size only sometimes, using once, few, many, or a class for an expanded clone.

D gene: TRBD1
J gene: TRBJ1-2
V gene: TRBV18
clone size: NA
CDR3 protein: CASSPDRVGYTF
CDR3 DNA: TGTGCCAGCTCACCTGACAGGGTAGGCTACACCTTC

D gene: TRBD1
J gene: TRBJ1-1
V gene: TRBV19
clone size: NA
CDR3 protein: CASSITGGTEAFF
CDR3 DNA: TGTGCCAGTAGTATTACAGGGGGCACTGAAGCTTTCTTT

D gene: TRBD2
J gene: TRBJ2-1
V gene: TRBV11-2
clone size: once
CDR3 protein: CASSLALAGGNEQFF
CDR3 DNA: TGTGCCAGCAGCTTAGCCCTAGCGGGAGGGAATGAGCAGTTCTTC

D gene: NA
J gene: TRBJ2-7
V gene: TRBV29-1
clone size: NA
CDR3 protein: CSVATGSEQYF
CDR3 DNA: TGCAGCGTTGCGACAGGTTCCGAGCAGTACTTC

D gene: NA
J gene: TRBJ2-7
V gene: TRBV6-1
clone size: NA
CDR3 protein: CASSEGTVNYEQYF
CDR3 DNA: TGTGCCAGCAGTGAAGGGACTGTTAACTACGAGCAGTACTTC

D gene: NA
J gene: TRBJ2-7
V gene: TRBV7-2
clone size: few
CDR3 protein: CASSLRGTYEQYF
CDR3 DNA: TGTGCCAGCAGCTTAAGGGGGACCTACGAGCAGTACTTC

D gene: NA
J gene: TRBJ2-7
V gene: TRBV18
clone size: few
CDR3 protein: CASSPSPIPDEQYF
CDR3 DNA: TGTGCCAGCTCACCGTCCCCTATTCCTGACGAGCAGTACTTC

D gene: TRBD2
J gene: TRBJ2-1
V gene: TRBV7-6
clone size: NA
CDR3 protein: CASSRVVAGPLGEQFF
CDR3 DNA: TGTGCCAGCAGCCGGGTTGTAGCGGGCCCTTTAGGGGAGCAGTTCTTC

D gene: NA
J gene: TRBJ1-6
V gene: TRBV3-1/TRBV3-2
clone size: NA
CDR3 protein: CASSQDRKDVWAQNSPLHF
CDR3 DNA: TGTGCCAGCAGCCAAGATCGTAAGGACGTATGGGCCCAGAATTCACCCCTCCACTTT

D gene: TRBD2
J gene: TRBJ2-7
V gene: TRBV6-5
clone size: once
CDR3 protein: CASSAGLAHYEQYF
CDR3 DNA: TGTGCCAGCAGCGCTGGACTAGCTCACTACGAGCAGTACTTC

D gene: NA
J gene: TRBJ1-6
V gene: TRBV6-5
clone size: NA
CDR3 protein: CASSRDRGTPLHF
CDR3 DNA: TGTGCCAGCAGCCGGGACCGGGGGACACCCCTCCACTTT

D gene: TRBD1
J gene: TRBJ1-1
V gene: TRBV27
clone size: once
CDR3 protein: CASSLRTGITEAFF
CDR3 DNA: TGTGCCAGCAGTTTACGGACAGGGATAACTGAAGCTTTCTTT

D gene: NA
J gene: TRBJ1-5
V gene: TRBV6-5
clone size: NA
CDR3 protein: CASSSSGGNQPQHF
CDR3 DNA: TGTGCCAGCAGTTCATCAGGGGGCAATCAGCCCCAGCATTTT

D gene: TRBD2
J gene: TRBJ2-2
V gene: TRBV3-1/TRBV3-2
clone size: NA
CDR3 protein: CASSLRPRLAGGGELFF
CDR3 DNA: TGTGCCAGCAGCCTCCGGCCTAGACTAGCTGGGGGCGGGGAGCTGTTTTTT

D gene: TRBD1
J gene: TRBJ1-2
V gene: TRBV6-6
clone size: NA
CDR3 protein: CASKPGGAMYGYTF
CDR3 DNA: TGTGCCAGCAAGCCAGGGGGCGCGATGTATGGCTACACCTTC

D gene: TRBD1
J gene: TRBJ1-2
V gene: TRBV5-1
clone size: NA
CDR3 protein: CASSSGQGGGYTF
CDR3 DNA: TGCGCCAGCAGCTCGGGACAGGGAGGTGGCTACACCTTC

D gene: NA
J gene: TRBJ1-1
V gene: TRBV15
clone size: NA
CDR3 protein: CATSRVAANTEAFF
CDR3 DNA: TGTGCCACCAGCAGAGTGGCAGCCAACACTGAAGCTTTCTTT

D gene: TRBD1
J gene: TRBJ2-1
V gene: TRBV24-1
clone size: NA
CDR3 protein: CATSDGTGGHNEQFF
CDR3 DNA: TGTGCCACCAGTGACGGGACAGGGGGGCACAATGAGCAGTTCTTC

D gene: TRBD1
J gene: TRBJ1-1
V gene: TRBV23-1
clone size: NA
CDR3 protein: CASSPRTGGNEAFF
CDR3 DNA: TGCGCCAGCAGTCCCCGGACAGGAGGGAATGAAGCTTTCTTT

D gene: TRBD2
J gene: TRBJ2-3
V gene: TRBV24-1
clone size: NA
CDR3 protein: CATSDSGLAGGTDTQYF
CDR3 DNA: TGTGCCACCAGTGATTCGGGACTAGCGGGAGGCACAGATACGCAGTATTTT

D gene: TRBD1
J gene: TRBJ1-5
V gene: TRBV27
clone size: NA
CDR3 protein: CASSLSAVGGLYSNQPQHF
CDR3 DNA: TGTGCCAGCAGTTTATCGGCCGTAGGGGGCCTTTATAGCAATCAGCCCCAGCATTTT

D gene: NA
J gene: TRBJ1-2
V gene: TRBV4-1
clone size: NA
CDR3 protein: CASSQDRGGVYGYTF
CDR3 DNA: TGCGCCAGCAGCCAAGATCGGGGAGGTGTCTATGGCTACACCTTC

D gene: NA
J gene: TRBJ1-1
V gene: TRBV21-1
clone size: once
CDR3 protein: CASSLIDRPMNTEAFF
CDR3 DNA: TGTGCCAGCAGCCTTATTGACAGGCCAATGAACACTGAAGCTTTCTTT

D gene: NA
J gene: TRBJ1-1
V gene: TRBV3-1/TRBV3-2
clone size: NA
CDR3 protein: CASSQVGLGTEAFF
CDR3 DNA: TGTGCCAGCAGCCAAGTAGGGTTGGGAACTGAAGCTTTCTTT

D gene: NA
J gene: TRBJ1-5
V gene: TRBV6-5
clone size: NA
CDR3 protein: CASTPVGNQPQHF
CDR3 DNA: TGTGCCAGCACTCCGGTCGGCAATCAGCCCCAGCATTTT

D gene: NA
J gene: TRBJ2-2
V gene: TRBV30
clone size: NA
CDR3 protein: CAWSVGGGSGELFF
CDR3 DNA: TGTGCCTGGAGTGTAGGAGGGGGGTCCGGGGAGCTGTTTTTT

D gene: NA
J gene: TRBJ2-2
V gene: TRBV25-1
clone size: NA
CDR3 protein: CASSTLEGSGELFF
CDR3 DNA: TGTGCCAGCAGTACCCTTGAGGGGAGCGGGGAGCTGTTTTTT

D gene: NA
J gene: TRBJ2-6
V gene: TRBV19
clone size: NA
CDR3 protein: CASSSSGANVLTF
CDR3 DNA: TGTGCCAGTAGTAGCTCTGGGGCCAACGTCCTGACTTTC

D gene: NA
J gene: TRBJ2-3
V gene: TRBV18
clone size: NA
CDR3 protein: CASSPRPGGAGTDTQYF
CDR3 DNA: TGTGCCAGCTCACCAAGGCCCGGGGGCGCAGGCACAGATACGCAGTATTTT

D gene: NA
J gene: TRBJ1-2
V gene: TRBV9
clone size: NA
CDR3 protein: CASSSGTDYGYTF
CDR3 DNA: TGTGCCAGCAGCTCCGGGACGGACTATGGCTACACCTTC

D gene: NA
J gene: TRBJ1-2
V gene: TRBV14
clone size: NA
CDR3 protein: CASSPQRKAGGYTF
CDR3 DNA: TGTGCCAGCAGCCCCCAAAGAAAGGCAGGAGGCTACACCTTC

D gene: TRBD1
J gene: TRBJ2-2
V gene: TRBV5-8
clone size: NA
CDR3 protein: CASSSGQGRYTGELFF
CDR3 DNA: TGTGCCAGCAGCTCCGGACAGGGGCGGTACACCGGGGAGCTGTTTTTT

D gene: NA
J gene: TRBJ1-1
V gene: TRBV6-1
clone size: NA
CDR3 protein: CASSEAGDRKAFF
CDR3 DNA: TGTGCCAGCAGTGAAGCGGGCGATAGGAAAGCTTTCTTT

D gene: TRBD1
J gene: TRBJ1-1
V gene: TRBV6-5
clone size: NA
CDR3 protein: CASSARDRGLSEAFF
CDR3 DNA: TGTGCCAGCAGCGCCCGGGACAGGGGTCTCTCTGAAGCTTTCTTT

D gene: TRBD2
J gene: TRBJ2-7
V gene: TRBV27
clone size: NA
CDR3 protein: CASSSMGGREQYF
CDR3 DNA: TGTGCCAGCAGTTCTATGGGAGGGAGGGAGCAGTACTTC

D gene: NA
J gene: TRBJ1-4
V gene: TRBV18
clone size: NA
CDR3 protein: CASSPMEREKLFF
CDR3 DNA: TGTGCCAGCTCACCAATGGAGAGGGAAAAACTGTTTTTT

D gene: NA
J gene: TRBJ2-2
V gene: TRBV11-2
clone size: NA
CDR3 protein: CASSRQDYTGELFF
CDR3 DNA: TGTGCCAGCAGCCGACAGGACTACACCGGGGAGCTGTTTTTT

D gene: TRBD1
J gene: TRBJ1-1
V gene: TRBV6-5
clone size: NA
CDR3 protein: CASKGAENTEAFF
CDR3 DNA: TGTGCCAGCAAGGGGGCGGAGAACACTGAAGCTTTCTTT

D gene: TRBD1
J gene: TRBJ1-5
V gene: TRBV27
clone size: NA
CDR3 protein: CASRVTGGGQPQHF
CDR3 DNA: TGTGCCAGTAGGGTAACAGGGGGCGGTCAGCCCCAGCATTTT

D gene: NA
J gene: TRBJ1-4
V gene: TRBV4-1
clone size: NA
CDR3 protein: CASSPRQRLTNEKLFF
CDR3 DNA: TGCGCCAGCAGCCCTCGACAGAGGTTAACTAATGAAAAACTGTTTTTT